The 24 T cell receptor beta chains given below trace back to one sample, sequenced in a study of early T cells in non-severe SARS-CoV-2 infection (TCRdb year 2021). The library relied on 5' RACE. TCRdb shows the sequencer as NextSeq 500. TCRdb passed the public sequencing reads through fastp at Q25 and MiXCR, retaining productive beta sequences. Entries are consolidated by CDR3 protein sequence, retaining the most common genes and DNA. In this sample the table shows over 90,000 distinct CDR3 sequences, approximately 14% of which occur a single time. 5.5% to 7% of the sample comes from the top ten. Sequencing input: whole blood. The receptors were gathered from an adult who was a healthcare worker with PCR-confirmed SARS-CoV-2 infection or an uninfected control (not recorded which).

This clonotype has a count of ten or more. The V call is TRBV5-1, the J call TRBJ1-1; no clear D gene. Looked up from germline, CDR1 is SGHRS and CDR2 is YFSETQ. The V and J ends lost 3 bases and 1 base respectively, with 10 bases between them. CDR3 length equals 14 residues. The CDR3 DNA follows: TGCGCCAGCAGCTCTACCGGCGGGAACACTGAAGCTTTCTTT. Residues: CASSSTGGNTEAFF.

This clonotype has a handful of counts. This chain connects TRBV7-9 to TRBJ2-3; D tentatively reads TRBD1 or TRBD2 (6 bases each). The CDR3 runs 18 residues. Germline V gives CDR1 SEHNR, CDR2 FQNEAQ (reference sequence). V gave up 5 bases and J gave up 5 bases, with 26 bases separating them. As DNA, the CDR3 is TGTGCCAGCAGCCCCGGGGGCAGGGGCCTTCTTGGGGGAGATACGCAGTATTTT. Amino acids: CASSPGGRGLLGGDTQYF.

In this sample, this clonotype turned up a few times. This rearrangement joins TRBV27 to TRBJ1-3; possibly TRBD1 for D (5 bases). Trimming took off 3 bases at V and 4 bases at J, with 10 bases between the two ends. The CDR3 consists of 14 residues. Germline V gene data show CDR1 as MNHEY and CDR2 as SMNVEV (reference sequence). CDR3 sequence: CASSLGTGGNTIYF. CDR3 DNA sequence: TGTGCCAGCAGTTTGGGGACGGGGGGAAACACCATATATTTT.

This clonotype has just a few counts. The chain has TRBV20-1 and TRBJ2-5; a possible D gene is TRBD2 (6 bases). V was cut by 7 bases and J by 1 base, with 22 bases left in between. Germline CDR1 is DFQATT and CDR2 is SNEGSKA (reference sequence). The CDR3 is 16 amino acids. The CDR3 reads CSGPVPTGAPQETQYF. DNA of the CDR3: TGCAGTGGTCCTGTTCCGACGGGAGCGCCCCAAGAGACCCAGTACTTC.

This CDR3 is CASSLAGYPSSYEQYF. CDR3 nucleotide sequence: TGTGCCAGCAGCTTAGCGGGCTACCCCAGCTCCTACGAGCAGTACTTC. V gene TRBV11-2 combines with J gene TRBJ2-7; no firm D call. V lost 1 base and J lost 0, with 13 bases in between. The CDR3 runs to 16 residues. CDR1 and CDR2 from the germline V gene are SGHAT and FQNNGV.

The V call is TRBV21-1, the J call TRBJ2-7; TRBD2 is the table's D call, not checked against the DNA. TRBV21-1 is described as a pseudogene. The CDR3 length is 13 residues. The CDR3 here is CASSKRSLPEQYF. In DNA form, the CDR3 reads TGTGCCAGCAGCAAGAGGAGCCTCCCCGAGCAGTACTTC.

The chain uses TRBV29-1 and TRBJ2-3; the D is unclear. CDR1 and CDR2 (germline): SQVTM, ANQGSEA. V dropped 4 bases and J dropped 2 bases, with 7 bases sitting between them. The CDR3 sequence is 12 residues long. The CDR3 DNA reads as TGCAGCGTTGCCAGAGACACAGATACGCAGTATTTT. Translated, it gives CSVARDTDTQYF.

Many counts were recorded for this clonotype. The rearrangement links TRBV12-3 or TRBV12-4 to TRBJ2-5; D remains ambiguous. The CDR3 is 11 amino acids. V was cut by 6 bases and J by 4 bases, with 6 bases left in between. DNA for the CDR3: TGTGCCAGCAGCTTTTCAGAGACCCAGTACTTC. Translated, it gives CASSFSETQYF.

The chain links TRBV4-3 to TRBJ1-4, with 7 bases identical to TRBD1. V lost 4 bases to trimming and J lost 7 bases; unmatched junction nucleotides: 6. This CDR3 is built from 14 residues. The germline V gene has CDR1 LGHNA and CDR2 YSLEER. CDR3 in amino acids: CASSPDRVREKLFF. The CDR3 DNA sequence: TGCGCCAGCAGCCCCGACAGGGTCCGTGAAAAACTGTTTTTT.

This clonotype appeared many times. This chain links TRBV6-7 with TRBJ1-6, with 7 nucleotides matching TRBD1. TRBV6-7 is an open reading frame, and its role is uncertain. CDR3 length: 15 residues. V lost 2 bases and J lost 7; bases outside the gene matches: 5. The CDR3 protein is CASSYPGQLNSPLHF. In DNA, the CDR3 is TGTGCCAGCAGTTACCCGGGACAGCTGAATTCACCCCTCCACTTT.

About this clonotype: A much bigger clone sits one base away, suggesting this may be a read error. The V call is TRBV5-6, the J call TRBJ2-1, with 13 nucleotides matching TRBD2. The CDR3 extends over 19 amino acids. CDR1 is SGHDT, CDR2 YYEEEE, per germline. In DNA form, the CDR3 reads TGTGCCAGCAGCTTAGTAGGACTAGCGGGAGCAGGCTCCTACAATGAGAAGTTCTTC. Protein sequence: CASSLVGLAGAGSYNEKFF.

V usage is TRBV6-2 or TRBV6-3 and J usage is TRBJ2-5; D is undetermined. CDR1 is MNHEY, CDR2 SVGEGT, per germline. The CDR3 is made up of 14 amino acids. V gave up 5 bases and J gave up 1 base, with 11 bases separating them. CDR3 region: CASSPQLSQETQYF. The CDR3, as DNA: TGTGCCAGCAGTCCCCAACTCTCCCAAGAGACCCAGTACTTC.

The V and J genes are TRBV28 and TRBJ1-5; D gene unclear. V lost 6 bases to trimming and J lost 5 bases, with 14 bases between them. This CDR3 comprises 14 residues. CDR1 and CDR2 from the germline V gene are MDHEN and SYDVKM. CDR3 residues: CASSWRVAYQPQHF. CDR3 in DNA: TGTGCCAGCAGCTGGAGGGTAGCATATCAGCCCCAGCATTTT.

J is TRBJ2-7 and V is TRBV15; no clear D gene. This CDR3 spans 12 amino acids. Germline lookup yields CDR1 LNHNV and CDR2 YYDKDF (reference sequence). The germline V and J ends were trimmed by 5 bases and 3 bases, with 8 bases remaining between them. CDR3 loop: CATSQGIYEQYF. The DNA of the CDR3 is TGTGCCACCAGCCAAGGGATCTACGAGCAGTACTTC.

This clonotype was recorded many times. The chain combines TRBV20-1 with TRBJ1-2; D possibly corresponds to TRBD1 (6 bases). This CDR3 region has 19 residues. V lost 5 bases and J lost 4, with 32 bases in between. CDR1 DFQATT and CDR2 SNEGSKA come from the germline V gene (reference sequence). This CDR3 reads CSAPRTVVRGSLRGYGYTF. CDR3 nucleotide sequence: TGCAGTGCTCCCCGTACGGTGGTCAGGGGCTCCCTCAGAGGCTATGGCTACACCTTC.

This clonotype has at least ten counts. This chain links TRBV5-4 with TRBJ2-7, with D possibly being TRBD2 (7 bases). V was pared by 4 bases and J by 6 bases, with 23 bases between. The CDR3 sequence is 16 residues long. Looked up from germline, CDR1 is SGHNT and CDR2 is YYREEE (reference sequence). In DNA, the CDR3 is TGTGCCAGCAGCCCCGAGGGGGGGAGGGCCTACCGCGAGCAGTACTTC. This codes for CASSPEGGRAYREQYF. Looking up the rest from reference TRBV5-4 and TRBJ2-7 gives the full variable domain: ETGVTQSPTHLIKTRGQQVTLRCSSQSGHNTVSWYQQALGQGPQFIFQYYREEENGRGNFPPRFSGLQFPNYSSELNVNALELDDSALYLCASSPEGGRAYREQYFGPGTRLTVT.

The chain recombines TRBV5-4 with TRBJ2-2; D is undetermined. Germline-derived CDR1 and CDR2 are SGHNT and YYREEE (reference sequence). This CDR3 has 13 amino acids. The V and J ends lost 3 bases and 1 base respectively, with 4 bases between them. DNA for the CDR3: TGTGCCAGCAGCTCGCAGAACACCGGGGAGCTGTTTTTT. Translated: CASSSQNTGELFF.

Ten or more counts support this clonotype. This chain connects TRBV9 to TRBJ2-1; D remains unclear. V lost 3 bases to trimming and J lost 0 bases, with 19 bases between them. The CDR3 runs 18 residues. Germline V CDR1 and CDR2: SGDLS, YYNGEE. CDR3: CASSALYHSTLSYNEQFF. The CDR3 DNA reads as TGTGCCAGCAGCGCTCTATACCACAGTACACTCTCCTACAATGAGCAGTTCTTC.

The sample holds many counts of this clonotype. The V and J genes are TRBV3-1 and TRBJ1-6, with D maybe TRBD1 (6 bases). The CDR3 contains 17 residues. V lost 6 bases and J lost 8, with 23 bases in between. The V gene's germline CDR1 is LGHDT and CDR2 YNNKEL (reference sequence). CDR3 coding DNA: TGTGCCAGCAGTGGAACCAAAAAAACAGGGTCGGATTCACCCCTCCACTTT. It codes for CASSGTKKTGSDSPLHF.

The chain uses TRBV29-1 and TRBJ2-7; the D gene could be TRBD1 or TRBD2 (5 bases each). V was pared by 5 bases and J by 4 bases, with 12 bases between. The CDR3 covers 12 residues. CDR1 and CDR2 (germline): SQVTM, ANQGSEA. The CDR3 nucleotides read TGCAGCGTTATAGCCGGGGCGTACGAGCAGTACTTC. It specifies CSVIAGAYEQYF.

This clonotype came up many times. V gene TRBV28 combines with J gene TRBJ2-7; D is unclear. Germline V gene sequence: CDR1 MDHEN, CDR2 SYDVKM. Trimming stripped 6 bases from V and 3 bases from J, with 6 bases between. The CDR3 is made up of 11 amino acids. CDR3 protein: CASRLSYEQYF. DNA of the CDR3: TGTGCCAGCAGACTTAGCTACGAGCAGTACTTC.

Concerning this clonotype itself: Its ends do not fully match the called genes, so a read error is possible. The gene calls are TRBV19 and TRBJ2-1; D is unresolved. The CDR3 totals 13 residues. Germline CDR1 and CDR2: LNHDA and SQIVND (reference sequence). The CDR3, as DNA: TGTGCCAGTAGTCCCCGCTCCCACAATGAGCAGTTCTTC. Amino acid sequence: CASSPRSHNEQFF.

The rearrangement joins TRBV27 to TRBJ2-7; perhaps TRBD2 as D (5 bases). Germline loops: CDR1 MNHEY, CDR2 SMNVEV (reference sequence). This CDR3 is 16 amino acids long. Trimming took 5 bases from V and 2 from J, leaving 19 bases between them. CDR3 DNA: TGTGCCAGCAGTCCCGGGGAGCAGAAGTTAACCTACGAGCAGTACTTC. Translation: CASSPGEQKLTYEQYF.

This clonotype has just a few counts. The chain combines TRBV28 with TRBJ2-2; D might be TRBD1 or TRBD2, each matching 5 bases. Per the germline V gene, CDR1 is MDHEN and CDR2 is SYDVKM. The CDR3 sequence is 15 residues long. Trimming left V 0 bases short and J 5 bases short, with 10 bases between. CDR3 coding DNA: TGTGCCAGCAGTTTATGGAGGGGCCGGACCGGGGAGCTGTTTTTT. This gives the protein CASSLWRGRTGELFF.